The clone carrying this T cell receptor (beta chain) was observed a handful of times. Its antigen remains unidentified. This sample stems from a study of blood T cells in healthy people across ages. Study results and caveats: What prevented conclusive comparison of naive and antigen-experienced cells was that PBMCs were unsorted.

The use of a sample-barcoded 5' primer and a J-beta primer mix characterized a second PCR of 7 to 11 cycles. Any given sample supplied a minimum of 3 million CDR3-containing paired-end reads. TCRdb re-called the 5' RACE reads through MiXCR, storing one row per CDR3 protein. The table lists about 640,000 distinct CDR3 sequences, 25% to 35% of them singletons, with 15% to 19% in the top ten. V was shortened by 3 bases and J by 0 bases, with 13 bases between the two germline ends. This CDR3 region has 15 residues. CDR1 and CDR2 (germline): SGHRS, YFSETQ. The origin of this receptor is a woman older than 75 in good health. The rearrangement joins TRBV5-1 to TRBJ2-7; maybe TRBD1 (6 bases). Input material: blood. The CDR3 is CASSSKGTFSYEQYF. For the CDR3, the DNA is TGCGCCAGCAGCTCGAAAGGGACATTCTCCTACGAGCAGTACTTC.